This T cell receptor beta chain came from a study of T cells in tuberculosis. Trimming cost V 0 bases and J 5 bases; bases outside gene matches: 9. This CDR3 is built from 17 residues. Germline CDR1 and CDR2: SGHRS and YFSETQ. General observations from the study: GMM-specific TCRs were nearer to active tuberculosis alpha repertoires, suggesting expansion.

Concerning this clone: Its antigen is not known.

The assay was immunoSEQ multiplex PCR, and TCRdb's table has in-frame clones only and misses some. There are tens of thousands of clones in the sample; 80% to 90% occur only once, and roughly 15% lies in the top ten. The TCR was taken from a donor aged 10-30 years with latent tuberculosis or without tuberculosis infection. The sample comprised PBMCs. The V gene is TRBV5-1, the J gene TRBJ2-1, with 9 bases lining up with TRBD2. CDR3 in amino acids: CASSLGLQRGANNEQFF. CDR3 bases: TGCGCCAGCAGCTTGGGGCTCCAGCGGGGGGCGAACAATGAGCAGTTCTTC.